This T cell receptor (beta chain) was found in a study of T cell responses to AZD1222 COVID-19 vaccine. Study-level points and caveats: Reportedly, nearly half of unique spike TCRs recognized epitopes outside B.1.351/B.1.1.7 mutations.

V shed 3 bases and J shed 6 bases, with 18 bases lying between them. Germline V CDR1 and CDR2: SGHRS, YFSETQ. The CDR3 spans 15 residues. Only in-frame clones appear in the TCRdb table, and some are missing; sequencing was by immunoSEQ multiplex PCR. The sample has roughly 120,000 clones, 75% to 90% seen once; the top ten hold approximately 4.4%. Comments on this clone: The antigen is undetermined.

Source: peripheral blood, taken 28 days after the second AZD1222 dose. V is TRBV5-1 and J is TRBJ1-1; no clear D. The source of this sequence is an adult who received the AZD1222 COVID-19 vaccine. The CDR3 here is CASSSGGVPSAEAFF. The CDR3 DNA reads TGCGCCAGCAGCTCAGGCGGTGTCCCTTCCGCTGAAGCTTTCTTT.